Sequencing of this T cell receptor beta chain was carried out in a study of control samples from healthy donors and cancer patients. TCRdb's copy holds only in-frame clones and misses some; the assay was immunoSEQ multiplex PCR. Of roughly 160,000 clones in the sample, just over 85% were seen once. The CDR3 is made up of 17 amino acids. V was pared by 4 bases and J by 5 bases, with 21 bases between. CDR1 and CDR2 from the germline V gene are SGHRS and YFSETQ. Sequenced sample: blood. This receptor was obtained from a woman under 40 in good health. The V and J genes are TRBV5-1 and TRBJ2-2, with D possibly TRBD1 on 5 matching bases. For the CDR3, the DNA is TGCGCCAGCAGCGCAACGCCGGACACAAGACGGACCGGGGAGCTGTTTTTT. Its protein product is CASSATPDTRRTGELFF.